The rows below give T cell receptor beta chains drawn from one sample of a study of post-analysis software for immune sequencing data. One entry per CDR3 protein results from TCRdb running MiXCR on the PCR reads. Of about 800,000 distinct CDR3 sequences in the sample, 25% to 30% were seen once. Input material: blood. These TCRs come from a girl aged 10-17 years with multiple sclerosis. The CDR3 runs from the conserved cysteine through the conserved F or W. The order of the fields is V gene, clone size, J gene, D gene, CDR3 protein, CDR3 DNA. A D gene is named only where the DNA matches it firmly. Size values are once, few and many counts, or a class for expanded clones, and some rows have none.

v_call: TRBV29-1
clone_size: many
j_call: TRBJ2-1
d_call: NA
cdr3_aa: CSVGDRVYNEQFF
cdr3_nt: TGCAGCGTTGGTGACAGAGTTTACAATGAGCAGTTCTTC

v_call: TRBV12-3/TRBV12-4
clone_size: NA
j_call: TRBJ2-3
d_call: NA
cdr3_aa: CASSLRGRGSTDTQYF
cdr3_nt: TGTGCCAGCAGTTTAAGGGGGCGGGGCAGCACAGATACGCAGTATTTT

v_call: TRBV12-3/TRBV12-4
clone_size: NA
j_call: TRBJ1-6
d_call: TRBD1
cdr3_aa: CASNAGTEVSPLHF
cdr3_nt: TGTGCCAGCAACGCCGGGACAGAGGTTTCACCCCTCCACTTT

v_call: TRBV10-3
clone_size: few
j_call: TRBJ2-4
d_call: TRBD1
cdr3_aa: CAISESVGTGALAKNIQYF
cdr3_nt: TGTGCCATCAGTGAGTCTGTCGGGACAGGGGCACTAGCCAAAAACATTCAGTACTTC

v_call: TRBV20-1
clone_size: NA
j_call: TRBJ1-5
d_call: NA
cdr3_aa: CSARDVGIDQPQHF
cdr3_nt: TGCAGTGCTAGAGATGTGGGGATTGATCAGCCCCAGCATTTT

v_call: TRBV7-6
clone_size: NA
j_call: TRBJ2-5
d_call: NA
cdr3_aa: CASNTQGPQETQYF
cdr3_nt: TGTGCCAGCAACACGCAGGGGCCCCAAGAGACCCAGTACTTC

v_call: TRBV10-3
clone_size: NA
j_call: TRBJ1-3
d_call: NA
cdr3_aa: CAISELLAGLGNTIYF
cdr3_nt: TGTGCCATCAGTGAGTTGTTGGCGGGCCTCGGGAACACCATATATTTT

v_call: TRBV29-1
clone_size: once
j_call: TRBJ2-1
d_call: NA
cdr3_aa: CSVVGGTAYNEQFF
cdr3_nt: TGCAGCGTTGTTGGGGGGACGGCCTACAATGAGCAGTTCTTC

v_call: TRBV27
clone_size: NA
j_call: TRBJ2-7
d_call: TRBD2
cdr3_aa: CASSLIAAGDYEQYF
cdr3_nt: TGTGCCAGCAGTTTGATAGCGGCGGGAGACTACGAGCAGTACTTC

v_call: TRBV20-1
clone_size: NA
j_call: TRBJ2-1
d_call: TRBD2
cdr3_aa: CSARRLAGGTVLGPSDNEQFF
cdr3_nt: TGCAGTGCTAGACGGCTAGCGGGAGGCACAGTCCTGGGGCCGTCGGACAATGAGCAGTTCTTC

v_call: TRBV5-1
clone_size: few
j_call: TRBJ1-6
d_call: NA
cdr3_aa: CASSLSFGGNSPLHF
cdr3_nt: TGCGCCAGCAGCTTGTCATTTGGGGGTAATTCACCCCTCCACTTT

v_call: TRBV27
clone_size: few
j_call: TRBJ2-1
d_call: TRBD1
cdr3_aa: CASIVDRGLRTEQFF
cdr3_nt: TGTGCCAGCATTGTGGACAGGGGGCTTCGTACTGAGCAGTTCTTC

v_call: TRBV25-1
clone_size: few
j_call: TRBJ2-7
d_call: NA
cdr3_aa: CASSDRGAPLEQYF
cdr3_nt: TGTGCCAGCAGTGACAGGGGGGCTCCCCTCGAGCAGTACTTC

v_call: TRBV7-9
clone_size: many
j_call: TRBJ2-3
d_call: TRBD2
cdr3_aa: CASSTGLAGATDTQYF
cdr3_nt: TGTGCCAGCAGCACGGGACTAGCGGGGGCAACAGATACGCAGTATTTT

v_call: TRBV3-1
clone_size: NA
j_call: TRBJ1-1
d_call: NA
cdr3_aa: CASSHTGEGNTEAFF
cdr3_nt: TGTGCCAGCAGCCACACGGGGGAGGGGAACACTGAAGCTTTCTTT

v_call: TRBV29-1
clone_size: once
j_call: TRBJ2-7
d_call: NA
cdr3_aa: CSVTVTEVSYEQYF
cdr3_nt: TGCAGCGTGACTGTGACGGAAGTTTCCTACGAGCAGTACTTC

v_call: TRBV7-8
clone_size: NA
j_call: TRBJ1-6
d_call: NA
cdr3_aa: CASSLGQPGHSPLHF
cdr3_nt: TGTGCCAGCAGCCTCGGACAGCCAGGACATTCACCCCTCCACTTT

v_call: TRBV9
clone_size: NA
j_call: TRBJ2-3
d_call: NA
cdr3_aa: CASSVGLAIRDTQYF
cdr3_nt: TGTGCCAGCAGCGTAGGGCTAGCGATTCGGGATACGCAGTATTTT

v_call: TRBV18
clone_size: NA
j_call: TRBJ1-2
d_call: NA
cdr3_aa: CASSPRAGEGYTF
cdr3_nt: TGTGCCAGCTCACCACGGGCAGGGGAAGGCTACACCTTC

v_call: TRBV12-3/TRBV12-4
clone_size: few
j_call: TRBJ2-1
d_call: TRBD1
cdr3_aa: CASRGQPYNEQFF
cdr3_nt: TGTGCCAGCAGGGGACAGCCTTACAATGAGCAGTTCTTC

v_call: TRBV20-1
clone_size: NA
j_call: TRBJ1-4
d_call: TRBD1
cdr3_aa: CSARVTGEKLFF
cdr3_nt: TGCAGTGCTAGAGTGACAGGGGAAAAACTGTTTTTT

v_call: TRBV4-3
clone_size: few
j_call: TRBJ2-1
d_call: NA
cdr3_aa: CASSQDTLYNEQFF
cdr3_nt: TGCGCCAGCAGCCAAGATACCCTCTACAATGAGCAGTTCTTC

v_call: TRBV20-1
clone_size: NA
j_call: TRBJ1-2
d_call: TRBD1
cdr3_aa: CSARDGDRGLFYSDYTF
cdr3_nt: TGCAGTGCTAGAGATGGGGACAGGGGGCTTTTTTATTCGGACTACACCTTC

v_call: TRBV12-3/TRBV12-4
clone_size: many
j_call: TRBJ2-1
d_call: TRBD2
cdr3_aa: CASSLGLAGGGEQFF
cdr3_nt: TGTGCCAGCAGTTTAGGCCTAGCGGGAGGGGGTGAGCAGTTCTTC

v_call: TRBV6-5
clone_size: NA
j_call: TRBJ1-1
d_call: TRBD1
cdr3_aa: CASRADLGTGALKAFF
cdr3_nt: TGTGCCAGCAGGGCAGACCTTGGGACAGGGGCCCTGAAAGCTTTCTTT

v_call: TRBV19
clone_size: NA
j_call: TRBJ2-1
d_call: TRBD2
cdr3_aa: CASGISGFGANEQFF
cdr3_nt: TGTGCCAGTGGGATTAGCGGGTTTGGGGCCAATGAGCAGTTCTTC

v_call: TRBV5-6
clone_size: NA
j_call: TRBJ1-2
d_call: TRBD1
cdr3_aa: CASSPDRSGGYTF
cdr3_nt: TGTGCCAGCAGCCCGGACAGGTCAGGAGGCTACACCTTC

v_call: TRBV20-1
clone_size: NA
j_call: TRBJ1-5
d_call: NA
cdr3_aa: CFSNQPQHF
cdr3_nt: TGCTTTAGCAATCAGCCCCAGCATTTT

v_call: TRBV6-5
clone_size: NA
j_call: TRBJ1-2
d_call: NA
cdr3_aa: CASSHLRAGDGYTF
cdr3_nt: TGTGCCAGCAGTCACCTCAGGGCTGGCGATGGCTACACCTTC

v_call: TRBV28
clone_size: NA
j_call: TRBJ2-4
d_call: NA
cdr3_aa: CASSSNWDTSNF
cdr3_nt: TGTGCCAGCAGCTCCAATTGGGACACTAGCAACTTC

v_call: TRBV6-1
clone_size: NA
j_call: TRBJ2-4
d_call: TRBD2
cdr3_aa: CASSPLRGGANSLAKNIQYF
cdr3_nt: TGTGCCAGCAGTCCCCTACGGGGGGGAGCTAATAGCTTAGCCAAAAACATTCAGTACTTC

v_call: TRBV21-1
clone_size: NA
j_call: TRBJ2-1
d_call: NA
cdr3_aa: CASSRHPRTSGEYPHNEQFF
cdr3_nt: TGTGCCAGCAGCCGCCACCCTCGGACTAGCGGGGAATACCCCCACAATGAGCAGTTCTTC

v_call: TRBV10-3
clone_size: few
j_call: TRBJ1-5
d_call: NA
cdr3_aa: CAISGTDNQPQHF
cdr3_nt: TGTGCCATCAGTGGGACAGATAATCAGCCCCAGCATTTT

v_call: TRBV15
clone_size: many
j_call: TRBJ2-1
d_call: NA
cdr3_aa: CATSGALDMLEEQFF
cdr3_nt: TGTGCCACCAGCGGTGCCCTCGACATGCTAGAGGAGCAGTTCTTC

v_call: TRBV20-1
clone_size: NA
j_call: TRBJ2-7
d_call: TRBD2
cdr3_aa: CGARPLAGPSYEQYF
cdr3_nt: TGCGGTGCTAGACCGCTAGCGGGGCCTTCCTACGAGCAGTACTTC

v_call: TRBV20-1
clone_size: NA
j_call: TRBJ1-5
d_call: NA
cdr3_aa: CSVRDLGRDYGNQPQHF
cdr3_nt: TGCAGTGTTAGAGATCTCGGCAGGGATTACGGCAATCAGCCCCAGCATTTT

v_call: TRBV11-2
clone_size: NA
j_call: TRBJ2-1
d_call: NA
cdr3_aa: CASSLAQGSYNEQFF
cdr3_nt: TGTGCCAGCAGCTTGGCCCAGGGGTCCTACAATGAGCAGTTCTTC

v_call: TRBV7-2
clone_size: NA
j_call: TRBJ2-5
d_call: TRBD1
cdr3_aa: CASSFQLGQGARNEQYF
cdr3_nt: TGTGCCAGCAGCTTCCAGTTAGGACAGGGGGCGCGAAATGAGCAGTACTTC

v_call: TRBV4-3
clone_size: once
j_call: TRBJ2-2
d_call: NA
cdr3_aa: CASRGYRTGERFF
cdr3_nt: TGCGCCAGCCGGGGGTACCGAACCGGGGAGCGGTTTTTT

v_call: TRBV20-1
clone_size: few
j_call: TRBJ2-1
d_call: TRBD2
cdr3_aa: CSAKGTSGTNEQFF
cdr3_nt: TGCAGTGCAAAGGGGACTAGCGGGACCAATGAGCAGTTCTTC

v_call: TRBV9
clone_size: NA
j_call: TRBJ2-7
d_call: TRBD2
cdr3_aa: CASSPPLAGGSDYEQYF
cdr3_nt: TGTGCCAGCAGCCCCCCCCTAGCGGGAGGTTCGGACTACGAGCAGTACTTC